The 23 T cell receptor beta chains below all came from one sample that was sequenced in a study of blood T cell repertoires in COVID-19. The method was immunoSEQ multiplex PCR; TCRdb's version includes in-frame clones alone and lacks a portion of them. This table holds 200,000 to 250,000 clones, 84% found once. Specimen: peripheral blood. The receptors originated from a woman over 75 with COVID-19, enrolled during active disease.

V is TRBV5-6 and J is TRBJ1-1; TRBD1 agrees at 10 bases. The CDR3 loop spans 16 amino acids. V dropped 4 bases and J dropped 0; count of bases not matched to a gene: 6. The germline V gene has CDR1 SGHDT and CDR2 YYEEEE. This CDR3 reads CASSETGGWVNTEAFF. Here the CDR3 DNA reads TGTGCCAGCAGCGAGACAGGGGGCTGGGTGAACACTGAAGCTTTCTTT.

This clone was recorded once. This rearrangement joins TRBV5-1 to TRBJ1-2, with 7 bases aligning to TRBD1. This CDR3 is built from 14 residues. The V gene end was trimmed by 4 bases and the J gene end by 5 bases; junction bases not matched to a gene: 8. CDR1 and CDR2 from the germline V gene are SGHRS and YFSETQ. CDR3 coding DNA: TGCGCCAGCAGCACCTCCGAGACAGGGTATGGCTACACCTTC. The encoded protein is CASSTSETGYGYTF.

The chain combines TRBV2 with TRBJ2-2, with 13 bases matching TRBD2. With V trimmed by 6 bases and J by 6 bases, 7 bases remained unmatched. The CDR3 sequence is 16 residues long. Germline V gives CDR1 SNHLY, CDR2 FYNNEI. The CDR3 DNA reads as TGTGCCAGCAGCCTTACTAGCGGGGGGGCCCCCGGGGAGCTGTTTTTT. It encodes CASSLTSGGAPGELFF.

The chain joins TRBV3-1 (or the pseudogene TRBV3-2) to TRBJ1-2; tentatively, D is TRBD1 (5 bases). V was cut by 3 bases and J by 4 bases, with 15 bases left in between. The V gene's germline CDR1 is LGHDT and CDR2 YNNKEL (reference sequence). The CDR3 contains 15 residues. CDR3 nucleotides: TGTGCCAGCAGCCAGTCGGGGGGGGTGCCCTATGGCTACACCTTC. Translating it yields CASSQSGGVPYGYTF.

V gene TRBV2 combines with J gene TRBJ2-7; TRBD2 agrees at 12 bases. CDR1 SNHLY and CDR2 FYNNEI come from the germline V gene. The V segment lost 10 bases and the J segment 6 bases; nucleotides outside the gene matches: 7. The CDR3 runs to 13 residues. The CDR3 protein is CATRGLAGAEQYF. CDR3 in DNA: TGTGCCACCAGGGGACTAGCGGGTGCCGAGCAGTACTTC.

This clone was observed a few times. Compared with germline, one end of the junction differs, possibly owing to a read error. V gene TRBV7-7 combines with J gene TRBJ2-3, with D unresolved. Germline V CDR1 and CDR2: SSHAT, FNYEAQ (reference sequence). This CDR3 has 14 amino acids. CDR3 coding DNA: TGTGCTAGCAGCTTACATGAGGTCTCAGATACGCAGTATTTT. It encodes CASSLHEVSDTQYF.

This clone is a singleton in its sample. The rearrangement joins TRBV5-1 to TRBJ1-2; a possible D gene is TRBD1 (5 bases). The V end was cut by 4 bases, the J end by 3 bases, with 10 bases between. Germline V CDR1 and CDR2: SGHRS, YFSETQ. This CDR3 has 13 amino acids. The chain's CDR3 is CASSQTGDYGYTF. The CDR3 DNA follows: TGCGCCAGCAGCCAAACAGGAGACTATGGCTACACCTTC.

This clone was recorded only once. This rearrangement joins TRBV6-5 to TRBJ1-3; D is perhaps TRBD1 (5 bases). The CDR3 is 15 residues long. Per the germline V gene, CDR1 is MNHEY and CDR2 is SVGAGI. V dropped 0 bases and J dropped 3 bases, with 9 bases sitting between them. Here the CDR3 DNA reads TGTGCCAGCAGTTACTCCAGGGATAGTGGAAACACCATATATTTT. Protein product: CASSYSRDSGNTIYF.

J is TRBJ2-2 and V is TRBV7-2; D not certain. The CDR3 runs 15 residues. The V and J ends lost 5 bases and 5 bases respectively, with 15 bases between them. Germline CDR1 is SGHTA and CDR2 is FQGNSA. In DNA form, the CDR3 reads TGTGCCAGCAGCGCATCGGCTAGTCTGACCGGGGAGCTGTTTTTT. Its protein is CASSASASLTGELFF.

V gene TRBV15 combines with J gene TRBJ1-2, with D unclear. V was shortened by 8 bases and J by 2 bases, with 18 bases between the two germline ends. There are 15 residues in the CDR3. Germline CDR1 and CDR2: LNHNV and YYDKDF (reference sequence). The DNA of the CDR3 is TGTGCCACCGGAAAACGACAAAAGGAAAACTATGGCTACACCTTC. It specifies CATGKRQKENYGYTF. Looking up the rest from reference TRBV15 and TRBJ1-2 gives the full variable domain: DAMVIQNPRYQVTQFGKPVTLSCSQTLNHNVMYWYQQKSSQAPKLLFHYYDKDFNNEADTPDNFQSRRPNTSFCFLDIRSPGLGDTAMYLCATGKRQKENYGYTFGSGTRLTVV.

V is TRBV11-3 and J is TRBJ1-5; D call uncertain. The CDR3 covers 11 residues. CDR1 and CDR2 (germline): SGHNT, YENEEA. Trimming shortened V by 5 bases and J by 7 bases, and 6 bases separated the two germline ends. CDR3 amino acids: CASSAGQPQHF. The CDR3 nucleotides are TGTGCCAGCAGCGCCGGGCAGCCCCAGCATTTT.

This clone was recorded only once. V gene TRBV5-1 combines with J gene TRBJ2-7, with a tentative D call TRBD1 (5 bases). This CDR3 contains 14 residues. The germline gives CDR1 SGHRS, CDR2 YFSETQ. The V gene lost 4 bases and the J gene lost 0 bases, with 11 bases spanning the gap. CDR3 in DNA: TGCGCCAGCAGCGCAAGACAGAGCTCCTACGAGCAGTACTTC. This gives the protein CASSARQSSYEQYF.

The chain carries TRBV3-1 (or the pseudogene TRBV3-2) and TRBJ1-3, with TRBD1 identical over 7 bases. This CDR3 is 17 amino acids long. CDR1 is LGHDT and CDR2 is YNNKEL in the germline V gene (reference sequence). Unmatched junction bases numbered 8, after V lost 1 base and J lost 2 bases. The chain's CDR3 is CASSQGIKTGAGNTIYF. The CDR3 nucleotides are TGTGCCAGCAGCCAAGGAATAAAAACAGGGGCTGGAAACACCATATATTTT.

The J gene is TRBJ2-1, the V gene TRBV28; tentatively, D is TRBD1 (5 bases). The CDR3 is 15 amino acids. Per germline, CDR1 MDHEN and CDR2 SYDVKM. Trimming left V 8 bases short and J 0 bases short, with 14 bases between. For the CDR3, the DNA is TGTGCCAGCGGAGCTATTAGGGGCTCCTACAATGAGCAGTTCTTC. Amino acid sequence: CASGAIRGSYNEQFF.

CDR3 sequence (DNA): TGTGCCAGAAGTCATCCAGGAGGCATGAACACTGAAGCTTTCTTT. It encodes CARSHPGGMNTEAFF. This rearrangement joins TRBV7-5 to TRBJ1-1. TRBV7-5 is a pseudogene. CDR3 length: 15 amino acids.

This clone was detected once. The CDR3 nucleotides read TGCGCCACCCAGGCCGACCCCGACAATGAGCAGTTCTTC. It encodes CATQADPDNEQFF. This chain links TRBV5-1 with TRBJ2-1; D is unclear. Germline-derived CDR1 and CDR2 are SGHRS and YFSETQ. The V and J ends lost 9 bases and 5 bases respectively, with 15 bases between them. The CDR3 contains 13 residues.

V is TRBV6-6 and J is TRBJ2-6; 9 bases agree with TRBD1. Germline assignment: CDR1 MNHNY and CDR2 SVGAGI (reference sequence). With 5 bases clipped from V and 4 bases from J, the junction kept 6 bases outside the gene matches. This CDR3 has 16 residues. The chain's CDR3 is CASSKNRGPGANVLTF. DNA for the CDR3: TGTGCCAGCAGTAAGAACAGGGGGCCCGGGGCCAACGTCCTGACTTTC.

This sequence joins TRBV6-1 and TRBJ1-6; 8 bases are a match to TRBD1. Trimming took 5 bases from V and 5 from J; bases not matched to a gene: 2. The germline CDR1 and CDR2 sequences are MNHNS and SASEGT. CDR3 size: 14 residues. CDR3 protein: CASSLTGDNSPLHF. CDR3 nucleotides: TGTGCCAGCAGTCTGACAGGGGATAATTCACCCCTCCACTTT.

The chain is built from TRBV5-5 and TRBJ1-1, with D uncertain. The CDR3 has 14 amino acids. CDR1 is SGHKS and CDR2 is YYEKEE in the germline V gene (reference sequence). Deletions cut 4 bases from V and 1 base from J, with 11 bases between. As DNA, the CDR3 is TGTGCCAGCAGCCCGTGGAGACCGAACACTGAAGCTTTCTTT. This translates into CASSPWRPNTEAFF.

V is TRBV18 and J is TRBJ1-2; D is undetermined. Germline V CDR1 and CDR2: KGHSH, LQKENI. Trimming pared 3 bases from V and 4 bases from J, leaving 12 bases between. The CDR3 length is 14 residues. CDR3 DNA: TGTGCCAGCTCACCGGGCCTCGAGGGCTATGGCTACACCTTC. This sequence encodes CASSPGLEGYGYTF.

The chain couples TRBV6-5 to TRBJ2-7; 7 bases are a match to TRBD2. The trim removed 6 bases at V and 0 bases at J, leaving 2 bases unmatched. Germline assignment: CDR1 MNHEY and CDR2 SVGAGI. The CDR3 length is 13 residues. CDR3: CASRSSGSYEQYF. The CDR3 DNA sequence: TGTGCCAGCAGGTCTAGCGGCTCCTACGAGCAGTACTTC.

The chain uses TRBV3-1 (or the pseudogene TRBV3-2) and TRBJ2-1; weak D call: TRBD2 (6 bases). V was trimmed by 3 bases and J by 1 base, leaving 16 bases between them. The CDR3 extends over 17 amino acids. Germline V gene lookup returns CDR1 LGHDT and CDR2 YNNKEL (reference sequence). The CDR3: CASSHELLATSYNEQFF. As DNA, the CDR3 is TGTGCCAGCAGCCATGAACTTCTAGCGACTTCCTACAATGAGCAGTTCTTC.

The V and J genes are TRBV6-6 and TRBJ1-4; 9 bases are shared with TRBD1. The CDR3 has 14 residues. Germline-derived CDR1 and CDR2 are MNHNY and SVGAGI (reference sequence). The V and J ends lost 7 bases and 4 bases, in that order; junction bases with no gene match: 4. DNA for the CDR3: TGTGCCAGCACAACGGGACAGGGTAATGAAAAACTGTTTTTT. It translates to CASTTGQGNEKLFF.